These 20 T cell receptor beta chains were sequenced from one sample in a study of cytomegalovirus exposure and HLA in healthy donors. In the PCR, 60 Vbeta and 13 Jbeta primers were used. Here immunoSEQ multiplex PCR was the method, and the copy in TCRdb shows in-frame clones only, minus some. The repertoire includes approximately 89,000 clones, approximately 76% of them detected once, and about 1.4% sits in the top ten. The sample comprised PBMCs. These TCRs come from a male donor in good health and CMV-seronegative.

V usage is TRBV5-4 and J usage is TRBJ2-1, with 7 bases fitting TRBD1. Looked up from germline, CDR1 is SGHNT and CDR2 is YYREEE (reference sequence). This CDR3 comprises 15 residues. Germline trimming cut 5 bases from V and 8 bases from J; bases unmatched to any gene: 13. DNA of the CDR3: TGTGCCAGCAGGGGACAGATGGATATGGGGGATGAGCAGTTCTTC. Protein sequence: CASRGQMDMGDEQFF. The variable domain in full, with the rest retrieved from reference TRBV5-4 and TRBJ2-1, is ETGVTQSPTHLIKTRGQQVTLRCSSQSGHNTVSWYQQALGQGPQFIFQYYREEENGRGNFPPRFSGLQFPNYSSELNVNALELDDSALYLCASRGQMDMGDEQFFGPGTRLTVL.

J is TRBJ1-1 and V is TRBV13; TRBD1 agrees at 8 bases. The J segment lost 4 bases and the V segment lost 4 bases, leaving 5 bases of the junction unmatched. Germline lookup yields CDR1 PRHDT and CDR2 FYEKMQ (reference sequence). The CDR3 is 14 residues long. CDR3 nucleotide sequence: TGTGCCAGCAGCTCGATGACAGGGGCCACTGAAGCTTTCTTT. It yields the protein CASSSMTGATEAFF.

The DNA for the CDR3 is TGTGCCAGCAGCCTATCCGGGACTAGCGGGATCGGCGAGCAGTACTTC. Residues: CASSLSGTSGIGEQYF. The chain carries TRBV7-2 and TRBJ2-7; 13 positions match TRBD2. This CDR3 is built from 16 residues. Germline CDR1 reads SGHTA; CDR2 reads FQGNSA. The trim removed 5 bases at V and 6 bases at J, leaving 10 bases unmatched.

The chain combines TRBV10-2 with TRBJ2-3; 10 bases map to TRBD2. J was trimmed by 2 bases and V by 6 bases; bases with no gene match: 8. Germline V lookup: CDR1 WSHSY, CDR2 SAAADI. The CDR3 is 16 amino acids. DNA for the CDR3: TGCGCCAGCAGGAGGACTAGCGGAATGGCCACAGATACGCAGTATTTT. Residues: CASRRTSGMATDTQYF.

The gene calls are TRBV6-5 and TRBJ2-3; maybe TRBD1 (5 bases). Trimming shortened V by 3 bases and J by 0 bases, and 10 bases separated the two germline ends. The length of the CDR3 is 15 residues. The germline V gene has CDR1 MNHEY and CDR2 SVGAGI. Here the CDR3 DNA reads TGTGCCAGCAGTTATATGGGGCGAAGCACAGATACGCAGTATTTT. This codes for CASSYMGRSTDTQYF.

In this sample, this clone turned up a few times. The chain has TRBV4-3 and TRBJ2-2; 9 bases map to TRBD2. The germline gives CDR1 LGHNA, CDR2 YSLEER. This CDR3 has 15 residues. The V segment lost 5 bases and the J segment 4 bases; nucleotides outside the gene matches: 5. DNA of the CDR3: TGCGCCAGCAGCTCCGGGACTAGCCTCACCGGGGAGCTGTTTTTT. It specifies CASSSGTSLTGELFF.

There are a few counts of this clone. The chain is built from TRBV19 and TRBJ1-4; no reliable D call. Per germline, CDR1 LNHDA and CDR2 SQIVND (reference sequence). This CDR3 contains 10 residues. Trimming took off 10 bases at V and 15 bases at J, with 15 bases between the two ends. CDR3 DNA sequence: TGTGCCACCGGTTTCGGCAGGTTGTTTTTT. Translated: CATGFGRLFF.

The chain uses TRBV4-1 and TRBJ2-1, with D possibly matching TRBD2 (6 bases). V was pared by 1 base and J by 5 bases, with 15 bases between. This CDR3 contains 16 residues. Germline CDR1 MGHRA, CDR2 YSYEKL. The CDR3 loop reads CASSQGPSRGHNEQFF. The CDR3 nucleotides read TGCGCCAGCAGCCAAGGTCCTTCGCGGGGCCACAATGAGCAGTTCTTC.

The DNA for the CDR3 is TGCGCCAGCCGTGCCCTTAGACAGGGGAACACTGAAGCTTTCTTT. Protein product: CASRALRQGNTEAFF. The chain joins TRBV5-1 to TRBJ1-1, with 7 bases fitting TRBD1. This CDR3 region has 15 residues. Looked up from germline, CDR1 is SGHRS and CDR2 is YFSETQ. V shed 7 bases and J 1 base; nucleotides not matched to a gene: 10. The variable domain in full, completed from reference TRBV5-1 and TRBJ1-1, reads KAGVTQTPRYLIKTRGQQVTLSCSPISGHRSVSWYQQTPGQGLQFLFEYFSETQRNKGNFPGRFSGRQFSNSRSEMNVSTLELGDSALYLCASRALRQGNTEAFFGQGTRLTVV.

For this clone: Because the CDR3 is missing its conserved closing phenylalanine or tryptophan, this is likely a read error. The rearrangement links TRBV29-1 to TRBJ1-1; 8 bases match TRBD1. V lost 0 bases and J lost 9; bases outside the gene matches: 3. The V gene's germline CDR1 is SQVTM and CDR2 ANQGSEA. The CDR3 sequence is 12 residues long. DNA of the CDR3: TGCAGCGTTGAAGATGGACAGGGACAAGCTTTCTCT. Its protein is CSVEDGQGQAFS.

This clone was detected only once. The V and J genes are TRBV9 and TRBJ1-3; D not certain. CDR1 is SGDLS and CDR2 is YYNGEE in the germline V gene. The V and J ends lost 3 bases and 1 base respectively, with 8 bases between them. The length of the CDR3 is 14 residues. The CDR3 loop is CASSGGISGNTIYF. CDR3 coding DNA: TGTGCCAGCAGCGGCGGGATTTCTGGAAACACCATATATTTT.

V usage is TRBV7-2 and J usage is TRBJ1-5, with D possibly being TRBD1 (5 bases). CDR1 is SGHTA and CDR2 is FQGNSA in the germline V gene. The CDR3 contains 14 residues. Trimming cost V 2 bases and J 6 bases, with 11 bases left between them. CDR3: CASSLLEGSQPQHF. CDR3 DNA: TGTGCCAGCAGCTTATTGGAGGGGAGTCAGCCCCAGCATTTT.

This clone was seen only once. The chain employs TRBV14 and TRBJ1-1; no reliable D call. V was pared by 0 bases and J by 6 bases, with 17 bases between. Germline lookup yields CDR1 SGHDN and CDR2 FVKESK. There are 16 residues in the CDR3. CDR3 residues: CASSQDYIRAGAEAFF. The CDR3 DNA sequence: TGTGCCAGCAGCCAAGACTATATCCGGGCGGGCGCTGAAGCTTTCTTT.

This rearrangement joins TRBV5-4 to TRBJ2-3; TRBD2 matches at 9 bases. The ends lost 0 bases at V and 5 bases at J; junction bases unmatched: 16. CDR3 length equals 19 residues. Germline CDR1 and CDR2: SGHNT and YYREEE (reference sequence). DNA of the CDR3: TGTGCCAGCAGCTTGGGGCTTGGTTCGCTAGCGGGAAGGGAAGATACGCAGTATTTT. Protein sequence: CASSLGLGSLAGREDTQYF.

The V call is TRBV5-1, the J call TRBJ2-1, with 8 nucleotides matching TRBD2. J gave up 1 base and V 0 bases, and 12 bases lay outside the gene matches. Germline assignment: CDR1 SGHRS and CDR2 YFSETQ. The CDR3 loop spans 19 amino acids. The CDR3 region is CASSLAREGEAGSYNEQFF. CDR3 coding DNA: TGCGCCAGCAGCTTGGCCCGGGAGGGGGAGGCAGGATCCTACAATGAGCAGTTCTTC.

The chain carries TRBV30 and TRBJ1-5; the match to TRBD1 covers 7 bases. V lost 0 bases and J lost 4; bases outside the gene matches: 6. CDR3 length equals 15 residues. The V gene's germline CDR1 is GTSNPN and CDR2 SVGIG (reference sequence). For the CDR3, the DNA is TGTGCCTGGAGTGTACAGGGGAGAGGAAATCAGCCCCAGCATTTT. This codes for CAWSVQGRGNQPQHF.

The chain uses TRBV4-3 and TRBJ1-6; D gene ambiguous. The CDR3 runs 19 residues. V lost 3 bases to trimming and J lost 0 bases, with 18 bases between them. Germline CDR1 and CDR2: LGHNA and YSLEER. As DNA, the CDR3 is TGCGCCAGCAGCCAGGGCCTGACGGGATCTTACTCCTATAATTCACCCCTCCACTTT. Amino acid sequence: CASSQGLTGSYSYNSPLHF.

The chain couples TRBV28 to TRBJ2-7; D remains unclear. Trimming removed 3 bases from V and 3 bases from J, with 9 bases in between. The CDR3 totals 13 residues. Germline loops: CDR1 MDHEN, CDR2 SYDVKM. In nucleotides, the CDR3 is TGTGCCAGCAGTTTTCCCCCCCACTACGAGCAGTACTTC. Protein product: CASSFPPHYEQYF.

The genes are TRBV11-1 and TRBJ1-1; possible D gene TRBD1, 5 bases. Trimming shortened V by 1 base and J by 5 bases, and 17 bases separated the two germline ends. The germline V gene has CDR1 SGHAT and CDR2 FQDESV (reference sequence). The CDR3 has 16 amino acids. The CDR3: CASSLEGRRGTTEAFF. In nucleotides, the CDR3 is TGTGCCAGCAGCTTAGAAGGTCGGCGCGGGACTACTGAAGCTTTCTTT.

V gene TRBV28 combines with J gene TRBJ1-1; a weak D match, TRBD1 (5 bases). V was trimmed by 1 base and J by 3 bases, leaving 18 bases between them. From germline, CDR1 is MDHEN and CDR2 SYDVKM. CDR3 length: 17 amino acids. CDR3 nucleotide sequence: TGTGCCAGCAGTTTATCCCTCGGGGGGTGGGGGGACACTGAAGCTTTCTTT. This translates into CASSLSLGGWGDTEAFF. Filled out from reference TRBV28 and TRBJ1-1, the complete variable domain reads DVKVTQSSRYLVKRTGEKVFLECVQDMDHENMFWYRQDPGLGLRLIYFSYDVKMKEKGDIPEGYSVSREKKERFSLILESASTNQTSMYLCASSLSLGGWGDTEAFFGQGTRLTVV.